The rows below give T cell receptor beta chains drawn from one sample of a study of blood T cell repertoires in COVID-19. The data were produced by immunoSEQ multiplex PCR, yet TCRdb's version contains in-frame clones alone and is incomplete. This sample has about 410,000 clones, with roughly 85% found just once. The sequenced sample consisted of peripheral blood. These receptors were taken from a woman aged 25 to 39 with active or convalescent COVID-19. The CDR3 runs from the conserved cysteine through the conserved F or W. A D gene is named only where the DNA matches it firmly.

v_call	d_call	j_call	cdr3_aa
TRBV5-1	TRBD1	TRBJ1-6	CASATDRGNSPLHF
TRBV2	TRBD1	TRBJ2-7	CASSESDRGRFYEQYF
TRBV28	TRBD1	TRBJ2-1	CASSLVVQGAHEQFF
TRBV7-8	NA	TRBJ1-2	CASSVTFGQRDGYTF
TRBV27	TRBD1	TRBJ1-4	CASSSPGQGANEKLFF
TRBV7-9	TRBD2	TRBJ2-3	CASTLLAGGPIDTQYF
TRBV9	NA	TRBJ1-1	CASSGDDTEAFF
TRBV11-2	NA	TRBJ2-2	CASHWTANTGELFF
TRBV4-2	TRBD2	TRBJ2-3	CASSQGTSGSPGTDTQYF
TRBV28	TRBD1	TRBJ1-1	CASRETGGGGEAFF
TRBV5-4	NA	TRBJ2-5	CASGPRGTQYF
TRBV6-5	TRBD1	TRBJ1-3	CASGRDRGLGNTIYF
TRBV3-1/TRBV3-2	TRBD1	TRBJ1-6	CASSPANRGHSPLHF
TRBV4-1	NA	TRBJ2-3	CASSHPNGAREEGSTDTQYF
TRBV19	NA	TRBJ2-7	CASSRVGVSYEQYF
TRBV15	TRBD1	TRBJ1-1	CATSRGIQGVDTEAFF
TRBV11-2	NA	TRBJ1-4	CASSFSGRSNEKLFF
TRBV6-5	NA	TRBJ1-2	CATGGPRADGYTF
TRBV2	NA	TRBJ1-1	CASSRALANTEAFF
TRBV30	TRBD2	TRBJ2-7	CAWSAGTSGMNDEQYF